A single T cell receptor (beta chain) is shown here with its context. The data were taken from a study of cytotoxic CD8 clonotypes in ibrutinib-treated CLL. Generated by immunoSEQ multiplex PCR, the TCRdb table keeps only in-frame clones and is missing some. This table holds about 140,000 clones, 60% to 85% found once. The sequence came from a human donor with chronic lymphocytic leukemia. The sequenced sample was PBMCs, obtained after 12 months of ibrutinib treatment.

The CDR3 DNA reads as TGTGCCAGCAGCGGCCGACAGGGGTCCTACGAGCAGTACTTC. The encoded protein is CASSGRQGSYEQYF. V usage is TRBV9 and J usage is TRBJ2-7, with TRBD1 matching over 8 bases. J gave up 1 base and V 3 bases, and 3 bases lay outside the gene matches. The germline V gene encodes CDR1 SGDLS and CDR2 YYNGEE. The CDR3 extends over 14 amino acids.